This T cell receptor beta chain was sequenced during a study of blood T cell repertoires in COVID-19. Participants were placed into cohorts based on the clinical history they reported. The CDR3 runs 14 residues. The ends were cut back, 6 bases at V and 4 bases at J, with 16 bases in the middle. The V gene's germline CDR1 is SGHRS and CDR2 YFSETQ. Using immunoSEQ multiplex PCR, the repertoire was profiled, and TCRdb retains in-frame clones only, with some absent. The sample contains over 350,000 clones, around 90% of which appear only once. Input material: PBMCs or T cells enriched from blood (not recorded which). This receptor was obtained from a woman between 18 and 29 years old with acute COVID-19. The rearrangement links TRBV5-1 to TRBJ1-2; D may be TRBD1 (6 bases). CDR3 in amino acids: CASKLAQGSYGYTF. As DNA, the CDR3 is TGCGCCAGCAAACTGGCGCAGGGGAGCTATGGCTACACCTTC.